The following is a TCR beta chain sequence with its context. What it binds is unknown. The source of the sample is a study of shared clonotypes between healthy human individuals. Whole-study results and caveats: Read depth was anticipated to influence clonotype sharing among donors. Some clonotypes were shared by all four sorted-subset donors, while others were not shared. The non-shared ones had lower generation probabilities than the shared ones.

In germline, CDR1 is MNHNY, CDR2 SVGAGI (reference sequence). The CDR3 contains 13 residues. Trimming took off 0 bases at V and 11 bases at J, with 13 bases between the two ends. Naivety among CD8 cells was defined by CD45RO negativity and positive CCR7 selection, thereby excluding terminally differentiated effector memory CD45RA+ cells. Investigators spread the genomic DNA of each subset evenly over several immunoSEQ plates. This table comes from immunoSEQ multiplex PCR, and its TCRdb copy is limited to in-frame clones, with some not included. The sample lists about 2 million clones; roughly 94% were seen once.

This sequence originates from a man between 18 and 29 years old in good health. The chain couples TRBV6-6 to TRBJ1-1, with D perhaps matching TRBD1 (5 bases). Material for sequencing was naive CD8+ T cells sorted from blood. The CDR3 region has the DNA TGTGCCAGCAGTTACTCTTTGACAGTTCCGGCTTTCTTT. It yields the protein CASSYSLTVPAFF.